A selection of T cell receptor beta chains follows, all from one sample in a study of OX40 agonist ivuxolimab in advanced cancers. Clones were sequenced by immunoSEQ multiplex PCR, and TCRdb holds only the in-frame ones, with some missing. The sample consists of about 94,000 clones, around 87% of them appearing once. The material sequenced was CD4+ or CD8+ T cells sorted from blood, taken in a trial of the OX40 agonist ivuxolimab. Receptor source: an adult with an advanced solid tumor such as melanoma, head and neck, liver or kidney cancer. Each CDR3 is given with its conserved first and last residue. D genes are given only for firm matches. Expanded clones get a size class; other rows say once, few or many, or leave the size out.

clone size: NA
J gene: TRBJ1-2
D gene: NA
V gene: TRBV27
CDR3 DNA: TGTGCCAGCAGTTTCGGGGGCAGGGGCTATGGCTACACCTTC
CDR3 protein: CASSFGGRGYGYTF

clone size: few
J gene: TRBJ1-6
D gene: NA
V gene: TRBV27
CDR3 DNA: TGTGCCAGCAGTTTAAACAGAGAAACACCCCTCCACTTT
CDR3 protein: CASSLNRETPLHF

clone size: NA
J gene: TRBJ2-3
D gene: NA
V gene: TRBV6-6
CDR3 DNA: TGTGCCAGCAGCGACAGTACAGATACGCAGTATTTT
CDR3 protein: CASSDSTDTQYF

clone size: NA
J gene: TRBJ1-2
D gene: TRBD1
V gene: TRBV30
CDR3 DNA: TGTGCCTGGATCGGGGACAGGGACAACTATGGCTACACCTTC
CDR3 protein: CAWIGDRDNYGYTF

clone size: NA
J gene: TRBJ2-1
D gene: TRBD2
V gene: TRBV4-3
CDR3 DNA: TGCGCCAGCAGCCAAGATCACACTAGCGGGGTTTACAATGAGCAGTTCTTC
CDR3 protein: CASSQDHTSGVYNEQFF

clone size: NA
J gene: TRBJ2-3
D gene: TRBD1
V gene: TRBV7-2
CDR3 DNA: TGTGCCAGCACCAGGACAGGGCCCTCAGATACGCAGTATTTT
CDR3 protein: CASTRTGPSDTQYF

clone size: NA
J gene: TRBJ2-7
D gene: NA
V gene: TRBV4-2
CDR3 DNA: TGTGCCAGCAGCCAGGCCTACGAGCAGTACTTC
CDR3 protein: CASSQAYEQYF

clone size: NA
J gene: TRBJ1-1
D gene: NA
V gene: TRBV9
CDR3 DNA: TGTGCCAGCAGCCTTGATGGGGTCTCGGCAGAAGCTTTCTTT
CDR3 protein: CASSLDGVSAEAFF

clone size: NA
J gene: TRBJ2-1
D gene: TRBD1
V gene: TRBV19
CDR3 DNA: TGTGCCAGTATAGGGACAGGGTTTGTCAATGAGCAGTTCTTC
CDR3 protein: CASIGTGFVNEQFF

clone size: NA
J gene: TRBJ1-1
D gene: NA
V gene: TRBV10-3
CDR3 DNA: TGTGCCATCAGTGAGTCGGGGGGGGCAGGGTTGAGCACTGAAGCTTTCTTT
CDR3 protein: CAISESGGAGLSTEAFF

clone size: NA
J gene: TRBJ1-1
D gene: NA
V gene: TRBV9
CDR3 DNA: TGTGCCAGCAGCGTGGCCCGGGTGAACACTGAAGCTTTCTTT
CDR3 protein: CASSVARVNTEAFF

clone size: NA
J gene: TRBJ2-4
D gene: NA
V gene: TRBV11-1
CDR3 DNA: TGTGCCAGCAGCCCCCAGGGACGGGGAAAAAACATTCAGTACTTC
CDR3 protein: CASSPQGRGKNIQYF

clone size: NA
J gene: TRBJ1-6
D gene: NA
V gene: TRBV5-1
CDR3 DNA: TGCGCCAGCAGCTTGGAGGGCAAATCACCCCTCCACTTT
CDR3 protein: CASSLEGKSPLHF

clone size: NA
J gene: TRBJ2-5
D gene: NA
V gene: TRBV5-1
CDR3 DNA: TGCGCCAGCAGCCCGACGGGGACGGTGGAAGAGACCCAGTACTTC
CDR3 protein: CASSPTGTVEETQYF

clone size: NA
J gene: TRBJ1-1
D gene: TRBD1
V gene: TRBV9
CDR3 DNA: TGTGCCAGCAGCGTAGCTGAAACCAGGGGGGGCACTGAAGCTTTCTTT
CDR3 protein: CASSVAETRGGTEAFF

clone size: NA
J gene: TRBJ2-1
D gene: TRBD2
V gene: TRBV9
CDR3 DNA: TGTGCCAGCAGCCCAGGACTAGCGGGGAGGTACAATGAGCAGTTCTTC
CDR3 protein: CASSPGLAGRYNEQFF

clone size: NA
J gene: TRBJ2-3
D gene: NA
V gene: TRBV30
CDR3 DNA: TGTGCCTGGAGTGTAGGGAGTGATACGCAGTATTTT
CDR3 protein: CAWSVGSDTQYF

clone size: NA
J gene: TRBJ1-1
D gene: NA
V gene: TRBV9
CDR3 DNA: TGTGCCAGCAGCCCCCGTCAACAGAATTCTATCCTGAACACTGAAGCTTTCTTT
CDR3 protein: CASSPRQQNSILNTEAFF

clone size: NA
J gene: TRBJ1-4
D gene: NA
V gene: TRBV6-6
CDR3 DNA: TGTGCCGGCGGGAGTCCCTGGGCAGGCGATGAAAAACTGTTTTTT
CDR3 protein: CAGGSPWAGDEKLFF

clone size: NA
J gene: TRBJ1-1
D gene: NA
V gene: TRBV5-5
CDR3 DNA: TGTGCCAGCAGCTTGGCCTTTCCCCTCCTAGGCACTGAAGCTTTCTTT
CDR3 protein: CASSLAFPLLGTEAFF

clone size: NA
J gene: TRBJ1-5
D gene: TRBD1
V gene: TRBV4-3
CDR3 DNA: TGCGCCAGCAGCCCCGGACAGGCTAGTGGGCCCCAGCATTTT
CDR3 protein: CASSPGQASGPQHF

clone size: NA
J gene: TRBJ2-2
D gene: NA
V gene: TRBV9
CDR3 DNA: TGTGCCAGCAGCGCCCGAGGGAATCCGAGGGAGCTGTTTTTT
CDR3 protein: CASSARGNPRELFF

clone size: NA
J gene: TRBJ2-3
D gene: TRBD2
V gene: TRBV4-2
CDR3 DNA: TGTGCCAGCAGCCGGGCTAGCGGGGGGTTCGTAGATACGCAGTATTTT
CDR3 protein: CASSRASGGFVDTQYF

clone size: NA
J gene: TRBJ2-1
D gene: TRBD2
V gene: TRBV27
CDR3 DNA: TGTGCCAGCAGCACGCAAAAGCGGGGCTTCTACAATGAGCAGTTCTTC
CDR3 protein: CASSTQKRGFYNEQFF

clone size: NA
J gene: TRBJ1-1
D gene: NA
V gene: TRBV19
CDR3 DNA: TGTGCCAGTACTTCCCTAACCGGGGCTAGTTACACTGAAGCTTTCTTT
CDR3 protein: CASTSLTGASYTEAFF

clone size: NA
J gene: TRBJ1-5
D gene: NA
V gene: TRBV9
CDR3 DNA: TGTGCCAGCAGCGAGGACGGTAGCAATCAGCCCCAGCATTTT
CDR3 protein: CASSEDGSNQPQHF

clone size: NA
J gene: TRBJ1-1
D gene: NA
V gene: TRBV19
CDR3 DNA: TGTGCCAGTAGTATAGGGGGGGCTGGTGAAGCTTTCTTT
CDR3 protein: CASSIGGAGEAFF

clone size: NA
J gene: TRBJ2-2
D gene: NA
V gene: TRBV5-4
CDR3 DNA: TGTGCCAGCAGCTTGTTGGCAGATTCCGGGGAGCTGTTTTTT
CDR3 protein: CASSLLADSGELFF

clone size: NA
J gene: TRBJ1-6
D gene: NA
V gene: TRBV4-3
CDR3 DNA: TGCGCCAGCAGCCAAGATGGGGTCTCGGATTCACCCCTCCACTTT
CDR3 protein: CASSQDGVSDSPLHF

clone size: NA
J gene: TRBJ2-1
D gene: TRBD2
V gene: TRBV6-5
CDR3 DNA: TGTGCCAGCAGTTACCTAGCGGGGCTCTACAATGAGCAGTTCTTC
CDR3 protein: CASSYLAGLYNEQFF